Each of the 25 T cell receptor beta chains below was sequenced from the same sample in a study of blood T cell repertoires in COVID-19. Assay used: immunoSEQ multiplex PCR; TCRdb lists only in-frame clones, some missing. The table lists approximately 220,000 clones, 85% of them singletons. Sequenced material: PBMCs or T cells enriched from blood (not recorded which). The source of these receptors is a man between 35 and 55 years old who had recovered from COVID-19.

This clone was seen ten or more times. The chain carries TRBV4-2 and TRBJ2-3; 12 bases agree with TRBD2. Germline CDR1 LGHNA, CDR2 YNFKEQ. This CDR3 spans 15 amino acids. Trimming took 4 bases from V and 2 from J; bases not matched to a gene: 1. Written as DNA, the CDR3 is TGTGCCAGCAGCCCTAGCGGGAGGGCCACAGATACGCAGTATTTT. The encoded protein is CASSPSGRATDTQYF.

Note on this clone: Other DNA sequences in the sample encode the same CDR3. J is TRBJ1-2 and V is TRBV29-1, with TRBD1 as a possible D gene (5 bases). V lost 5 bases and J lost 8, with 12 bases in between. Per germline, CDR1 SQVTM and CDR2 ANQGSEA. The CDR3 has 11 amino acids. The CDR3 sequence: CSVFQGGGYTF. CDR3 DNA: TGCAGCGTTTTTCAGGGAGGCGGCTACACCTTC.

The rearrangement uses TRBV2 and TRBJ2-7; 9 bases align to TRBD2. Unmatched junction bases numbered 9, after V lost 6 bases and J lost 3 bases. The CDR3 sequence is 15 residues long. Germline V gene lookup returns CDR1 SNHLY and CDR2 FYNNEI. CDR3 residues: CASRRLAAVSYEQYF. CDR3 bases: TGTGCCAGCAGGAGACTAGCGGCAGTAAGCTACGAGCAGTACTTC.

Points on this clone: Other DNA sequences in this sample translate to the same CDR3. The rearrangement uses TRBV3-1 (or the pseudogene TRBV3-2) and TRBJ1-2, with D uncertain. Germline values: CDR1 LGHDT, CDR2 YNNKEL (reference sequence). The CDR3 covers 14 residues. V lost 1 base and J 0 bases, leaving 6 bases between the germline ends. CDR3 loop: CASSQGSPNYGYTF. CDR3 in DNA: TGTGCCAGCAGCCAAGGGAGCCCTAACTATGGCTACACCTTC.

The chain recombines TRBV19 with TRBJ2-2; D might be TRBD1 (6 bases). Germline V gene lookup returns CDR1 LNHDA and CDR2 SQIVND (reference sequence). The CDR3 extends over 13 amino acids. V was trimmed by 6 bases and J by 6 bases, leaving 11 bases between them. The CDR3 is CASRKGGPGELFF. CDR3 coding DNA: TGTGCCAGTAGGAAAGGGGGTCCCGGGGAGCTGTTTTTT.

The chain carries TRBV30 and TRBJ1-5; TRBD1 matches at 7 bases. Germline V lookup: CDR1 GTSNPN, CDR2 SVGIG (reference sequence). The CDR3 sequence is 14 residues long. V lost 1 base, J lost 7 bases, and 7 bases stayed unmatched. This CDR3 is CAWSDRGFGQPQHF. The CDR3 DNA follows: TGTGCCTGGAGTGACAGGGGATTCGGACAGCCCCAGCATTTT.

This chain links TRBV15 with TRBJ1-2; D gene uncertain. The germline V gene has CDR1 LNHNV and CDR2 YYDKDF (reference sequence). The CDR3 length is 13 residues. V was pared by 5 bases and J by 1 base, with 8 bases between. This CDR3 is CATSGTVNYGYTF. The CDR3, as DNA: TGTGCCACCAGCGGCACAGTTAACTATGGCTACACCTTC.

The chain is built from TRBV19 and TRBJ2-7; 12 positions agree with TRBD2. Germline V gene sequence: CDR1 LNHDA, CDR2 SQIVND (reference sequence). After removal of 4 bases from V and 6 bases from J, the junction contained 4 bases not matched to a gene. The CDR3 loop spans 14 amino acids. CDR3 sequence: CASSRLAGVGEQYF. In DNA, the CDR3 is TGTGCCAGTAGTAGACTAGCGGGAGTTGGCGAGCAGTACTTC.

CDR3 region: CASSYSLGTHTSSYNEQFF. CDR3 bases: TGTGCCAGCAGCTACTCGTTAGGGACACATACTAGCTCCTACAATGAGCAGTTCTTC. The chain is built from TRBV27 and TRBJ2-1, with a tentative D call TRBD1 (6 bases). In germline, CDR1 is MNHEY, CDR2 SMNVEV (reference sequence). CDR3 length equals 19 residues. Deletions cut 6 bases from V and 0 bases from J, with 24 bases between.

This chain connects TRBV4-1 to TRBJ1-1; 9 nucleotides match TRBD1. CDR1 is MGHRA and CDR2 is YSYEKL in the germline V gene. This CDR3 has 18 residues. Unmatched junction bases numbered 15, after V lost 1 base and J lost 6 bases. The chain's CDR3 is CASSQVPDRGVLYAEAFF. CDR3 bases: TGCGCCAGCAGCCAAGTTCCGGACAGGGGTGTACTATACGCTGAAGCTTTCTTT.

Only one count was recorded for this clone. The chain links TRBV28 to TRBJ1-5, with D tentatively TRBD1 (6 bases). V was clipped by 3 bases and J by 5 bases, with 14 bases between them. Germline values: CDR1 MDHEN, CDR2 SYDVKM. The CDR3 sequence is 15 residues long. For the CDR3, the DNA is TGTGCCAGCAGTTTCCCCGACAGGCCGGATCAGCCCCAGCATTTT. It is translated as CASSFPDRPDQPQHF.

The chain has TRBV19 and TRBJ2-5, with 8 bases that match TRBD1. Germline V lookup: CDR1 LNHDA, CDR2 SQIVND (reference sequence). Trimming cost V 1 base and J 4 bases; bases outside gene matches: 2. This CDR3 spans 14 amino acids. The CDR3 region has the DNA TGTGCCAGTAGTATAGTGGGGACAGGAGAGACCCAGTACTTC. Its protein product is CASSIVGTGETQYF.

V and J are TRBV25-1 and TRBJ2-6; possibly TRBD2 for D (7 bases). CDR1 is MGHDK, CDR2 SYGVNS, per germline. CDR3 size: 16 residues. Trimming took off 1 base at V and 4 bases at J, with 11 bases between the two ends. The CDR3 nucleotides read TGTGCCAGCAGTGAATGGGGGGGGCTGGGGGCCAACGTCCTGACTTTC. The encoded protein is CASSEWGGLGANVLTF.

V usage is TRBV29-1 and J usage is TRBJ2-7; TRBD1 matches at 7 bases. CDR1 is SQVTM and CDR2 is ANQGSEA in the germline V gene. Unmatched junction bases numbered 4, after V lost 3 bases and J lost 5 bases. This CDR3 contains 12 residues. The CDR3 loop is CSVEIQGNEQYF. The CDR3 nucleotides are TGCAGCGTTGAGATACAGGGGAACGAGCAGTACTTC.

The chain carries TRBV7-2 and TRBJ1-4; TRBD1 matches 10 bases. J lost 8 bases, V lost 5 bases, and 8 bases had no gene match. Germline CDR1 and CDR2: SGHTA and FQGNSA. The CDR3 has 15 residues. This chain's CDR3 is CASSKFGTGEEKLFF. DNA for the CDR3: TGTGCCAGCAGCAAATTTGGGACAGGGGAAGAAAAACTGTTTTTT.

The rearrangement uses TRBV12-5 and TRBJ2-1, with D unresolved. Looked up from germline, CDR1 is LGHNT and CDR2 is FRNRAP. The CDR3 covers 14 residues. V lost 7 bases, J lost 0 bases, and 10 bases lay in between. CDR3 sequence: CASALIGSYNEQFF. The CDR3, as DNA: TGTGCTAGTGCCCTCATCGGCTCCTACAATGAGCAGTTCTTC.

This sequence joins TRBV5-4 and TRBJ2-1; weak D call: TRBD1 (5 bases). Germline V gene lookup returns CDR1 SGHNT and CDR2 YYREEE (reference sequence). This CDR3 spans 13 amino acids. Trimming removed 0 bases at V and 5 bases at J, with 6 bases between. CDR3 sequence reads: CASSLAGNNEQFF. The DNA for the CDR3 is TGTGCCAGCAGCTTGGCAGGGAACAATGAGCAGTTCTTC.

The chain joins TRBV19 to TRBJ2-7; 8 positions agree with TRBD1. Germline V CDR1 and CDR2: LNHDA, SQIVND (reference sequence). The V and J ends lost 3 bases and 2 bases, in that order; junction bases with no gene match: 6. CDR3 length: 15 amino acids. The DNA of the CDR3 is TGTGCCAGTAGTATGGTTGGACAGGGACCCTACGAGCAGTACTTC. This gives the protein CASSMVGQGPYEQYF.

The rearrangement uses TRBV19 and TRBJ1-5; 9 bases align to TRBD1. The CDR3 totals 15 residues. CDR1 is LNHDA and CDR2 is SQIVND in the germline V gene (reference sequence). The trim removed 7 bases at V and 6 bases at J, leaving 10 bases unmatched. CDR3 nucleotides: TGTGCCAGTAATAACCGGGACAGGGTGATTCAGCCCCAGCATTTT. Translated, it gives CASNNRDRVIQPQHF.

The chain is built from TRBV27 and TRBJ2-1; 11 bases are shared with TRBD2. V lost 6 bases and J lost 4; bases outside the gene matches: 5. The CDR3 runs to 15 residues. Germline values: CDR1 MNHEY, CDR2 SMNVEV (reference sequence). The chain's CDR3 is CASSPTSGTYNEQFF. CDR3 bases: TGTGCCAGCAGCCCGACTAGCGGGACGTACAATGAGCAGTTCTTC.

This rearrangement joins TRBV15 to TRBJ1-5; no clear D gene. The CDR3 consists of 15 residues. Germline assignment: CDR1 LNHNV and CDR2 YYDKDF (reference sequence). V was shortened by 5 bases and J by 6 bases, with 17 bases between the two germline ends. CDR3 sequence reads: CATSPPATFGQPQHF. DNA of the CDR3: TGTGCCACCAGCCCCCCCGCGACATTCGGTCAGCCCCAGCATTTT.

The CDR3 is CASSQDTGRGELFF. The CDR3 bases are TGTGCCAGCAGCCAAGATACCGGGAGGGGGGAGCTGTTTTTT. V and J are TRBV3-1 (or the pseudogene TRBV3-2) and TRBJ2-2; TRBD2 matches at 7 bases. Germline V gene lookup returns CDR1 LGHDT and CDR2 YNNKEL (reference sequence). Trimming removed 0 bases from V and 8 bases from J; junction bases left unmatched: 3. The CDR3 has 14 amino acids.

This clone has just one count. The genes are TRBV4-1 and TRBJ1-2; 9 bases line up with TRBD1. Germline values: CDR1 MGHRA, CDR2 YSYEKL. V lost 1 base and J lost 4; bases outside the gene matches: 7. The CDR3 runs to 16 residues. In DNA form, the CDR3 reads TGCGCCAGCAGCCAAGGGGACAGGGCCCCCCTCTATGGCTACACCTTC. This encodes CASSQGDRAPLYGYTF.

This chain connects TRBV30 to TRBJ1-2; 8 bases align to TRBD1. This CDR3 comprises 15 residues. From germline, CDR1 is GTSNPN and CDR2 SVGIG (reference sequence). Unmatched junction bases numbered 7, after V lost 1 base and J lost 3 bases. The CDR3 spells CAWSGDRGHYYGYTF. The CDR3 DNA is TGTGCCTGGAGTGGAGACAGGGGCCACTACTATGGCTACACCTTC.

The chain employs TRBV9 and TRBJ2-1; D gene uncertain. The V end lost 4 bases, the J end lost 6 bases, and 20 bases lay between the germline ends. Germline CDR1 SGDLS, CDR2 YYNGEE. The length of the CDR3 is 16 residues. The CDR3 DNA sequence: TGTGCCAGCAGCTTCTCGGTCAACCCAATCGGCAATGAGCAGTTCTTC. It specifies CASSFSVNPIGNEQFF.